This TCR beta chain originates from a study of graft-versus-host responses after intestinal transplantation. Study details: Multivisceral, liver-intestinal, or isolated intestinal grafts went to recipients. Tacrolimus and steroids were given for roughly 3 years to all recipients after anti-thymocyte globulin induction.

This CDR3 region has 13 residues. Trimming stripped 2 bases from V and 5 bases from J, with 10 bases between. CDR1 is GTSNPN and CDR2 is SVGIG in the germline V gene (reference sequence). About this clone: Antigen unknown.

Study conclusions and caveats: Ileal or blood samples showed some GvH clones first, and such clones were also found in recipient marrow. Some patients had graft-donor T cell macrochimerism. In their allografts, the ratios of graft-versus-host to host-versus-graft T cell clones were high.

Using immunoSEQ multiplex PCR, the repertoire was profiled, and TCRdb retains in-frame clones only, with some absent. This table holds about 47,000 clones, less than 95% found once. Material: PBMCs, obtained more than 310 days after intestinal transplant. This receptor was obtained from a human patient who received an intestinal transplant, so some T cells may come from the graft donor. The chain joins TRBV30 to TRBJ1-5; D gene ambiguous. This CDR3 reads CAWSLFGDQPQHF. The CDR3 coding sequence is TGTGCCTGGAGTCTTTTCGGGGATCAGCCCCAGCATTTT. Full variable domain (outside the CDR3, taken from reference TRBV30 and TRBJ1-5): SQTIHQWPATLVQPVGSPLSLECTVEGTSNPNLYWYRQAAGRGLQLLFYSVGIGQISSEVPQNLSASRPQDRQFILSSKKLLLSDSGFYLCAWSLFGDQPQHFGDGTRLSIL.